The next 12 T cell receptor beta chains were all read from a single sample in a study of glioma-infiltrating T cells after dendritic cell vaccination. Stated time point: after dendritic cell vaccination, including at tumor progression/relapse. Sequencing was performed with immunoSEQ multiplex PCR; in TCRdb, only in-frame clones are kept and a portion is missing. The data contain fewer than 60,000 clones, about nine tenths of them singletons. The sequencing used blood, collected after dendritic cell vaccination. These TCRs come from a human donor with glioblastoma.

This CDR3 is CAVTSAGLSGELFF. The CDR3, as DNA: TGTGCCGTAACATCGGCCGGGTTGTCCGGGGAGCTGTTTTTT. The J gene is TRBJ2-2, the V gene TRBV10-3; D gene uncertain. V was trimmed by 11 bases and J by 6 bases, leaving 19 bases between them. The germline V gene has CDR1 ENHRY and CDR2 SYGVKD. The CDR3 extends over 14 amino acids.

The chain uses TRBV19 and TRBJ2-7, with 10 nucleotides matching TRBD1. Germline lookup yields CDR1 LNHDA and CDR2 SQIVND (reference sequence). The CDR3 sequence is 14 residues long. The junction had 1 base not matched to a gene; V was cut back by 5 bases and J by 0 bases. CDR3 region: CASSWDRGSYEQYF. DNA for the CDR3: TGTGCCAGTAGTTGGGACAGGGGCTCCTACGAGCAGTACTTC.

As for this clone: Other DNA sequences in the sample encode the same CDR3. The chain has TRBV10-3 and TRBJ1-1, with 8 bases identical to TRBD1. The CDR3 length is 12 residues. From germline, CDR1 is ENHRY and CDR2 SYGVKD. V lost 9 bases to trimming and J lost 4 bases; unmatched junction nucleotides: 4. Here the CDR3 reads CAIKTGGTEAFF. The DNA for the CDR3 is TGTGCCATTAAAACAGGGGGCACTGAAGCTTTCTTT.

The V and J genes are TRBV12-2 and TRBJ1-2. TRBV12-2 is marked as a pseudogene. The CDR3 consists of 15 residues. For the CDR3, the DNA is TGTGCAAGTCGCTTAGCGAGGGCAGGAGTCTATGGCTACACCTTC. Its protein is CASRLARAGVYGYTF.

The chain combines TRBV11-3 with TRBJ2-1; perhaps TRBD2 as D (5 bases). Germline values: CDR1 SGHNT, CDR2 YENEEA. Trimming took 5 bases from V and 8 from J, leaving 13 bases between them. This CDR3 has 13 residues. The CDR3 nucleotides read TGTGCCAGCAGCAGAAAACTAGGATATGAGCAGTTCTTC. The encoded protein is CASSRKLGYEQFF.

V is TRBV28 and J is TRBJ2-7, with 9 bases that match TRBD2. This CDR3 has 17 residues. V shed 3 bases and J 3 bases; nucleotides not matched to a gene: 12. Per the germline V gene, CDR1 is MDHEN and CDR2 is SYDVKM. The CDR3 DNA is TGTGCCAGCAGTTTGCCTCGATATAGGACTAGCGACTACGAGCAGTACTTC. This translates into CASSLPRYRTSDYEQYF.

This chain joins TRBV4-2 and TRBJ2-7, with 14 bases matching TRBD2. The trim removed 4 bases at V and 3 bases at J, leaving 8 bases unmatched. The CDR3 consists of 17 residues. Per germline, CDR1 LGHNA and CDR2 YNFKEQ. CDR3 bases: TGTGCCAGCAGCCTTCGACTAGCGGGAGGGCCGCTCTACGAGCAGTACTTC. This gives the protein CASSLRLAGGPLYEQYF.

The chain joins TRBV6-1 to TRBJ2-1, with D perhaps TRBD1 (5 bases). V gave up 7 bases and J gave up 2 bases, with 12 bases separating them. CDR3 length: 14 residues. Germline V gene lookup returns CDR1 MNHNS and CDR2 SASEGT. As DNA, the CDR3 is TGTGCCAGCACCAGGACAACCACCTACAATGAGCAGTTCTTC. It translates to CASTRTTTYNEQFF.

This sequence joins TRBV5-1 and TRBJ1-2; 9 bases are shared with TRBD1. Germline CDR1 reads SGHRS; CDR2 reads YFSETQ. This CDR3 is built from 16 residues. The V segment lost 0 bases and the J segment 8 bases; nucleotides outside the gene matches: 11. Here the CDR3 reads CASSLGDGQGSSGYTF. The CDR3, as DNA: TGCGCCAGCAGCTTGGGCGACGGACAGGGGAGCAGCGGCTACACCTTC.

This sequence joins TRBV7-2 and TRBJ2-7; D unresolved. The CDR3 runs to 14 residues. The V gene lost 1 base and the J gene lost 8 bases, with 15 bases spanning the gap. The germline CDR1 and CDR2 sequences are SGHTA and FQGNSA. The CDR3 DNA reads TGTGCCAGCAGCTTAGGGGCCCCACTCCCCAAGCAGTACTTC. Translating gives CASSLGAPLPKQYF.

The CDR3 sequence: CATSDREEQYF. The DNA for the CDR3 is TGTGCCACCTCGGACAGAGAAGAGCAGTACTTC. The genes are TRBV19 and TRBJ2-7; D might be TRBD1 (6 bases). From germline, CDR1 is LNHDA and CDR2 SQIVND (reference sequence). The CDR3 spans 11 residues. Between the trimmed V and J ends, which lost 10 bases and 7 bases, there was a span of 14 bases.

The CDR3 DNA is TGTGCCAGCAGTTTATCCCACTATGACGAGCAGTACTTC. Amino acid sequence: CASSLSHYDEQYF. This sequence joins TRBV27 and TRBJ2-7; D not resolved. Germline CDR1 is MNHEY and CDR2 is SMNVEV (reference sequence). V was shortened by 0 bases and J by 5 bases, with 8 bases between the two germline ends. The length of the CDR3 is 13 residues.